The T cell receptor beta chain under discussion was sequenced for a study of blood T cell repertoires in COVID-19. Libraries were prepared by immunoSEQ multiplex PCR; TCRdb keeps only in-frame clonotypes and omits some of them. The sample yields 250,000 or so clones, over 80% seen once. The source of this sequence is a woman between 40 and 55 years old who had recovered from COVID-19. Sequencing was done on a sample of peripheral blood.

The CDR3 loop is CASSRTSGGSDEQFF. The CDR3 DNA follows: TGTGCCAGCAGCCGGACTAGCGGGGGGTCTGATGAGCAGTTCTTC. V is TRBV5-4 and J is TRBJ2-1, with 14 bases fitting TRBD2. V gave up 4 bases and J gave up 8 bases; unmatched junction bases: 5. This CDR3 has 15 residues. CDR1 is SGHNT and CDR2 is YYREEE in the germline V gene (reference sequence).